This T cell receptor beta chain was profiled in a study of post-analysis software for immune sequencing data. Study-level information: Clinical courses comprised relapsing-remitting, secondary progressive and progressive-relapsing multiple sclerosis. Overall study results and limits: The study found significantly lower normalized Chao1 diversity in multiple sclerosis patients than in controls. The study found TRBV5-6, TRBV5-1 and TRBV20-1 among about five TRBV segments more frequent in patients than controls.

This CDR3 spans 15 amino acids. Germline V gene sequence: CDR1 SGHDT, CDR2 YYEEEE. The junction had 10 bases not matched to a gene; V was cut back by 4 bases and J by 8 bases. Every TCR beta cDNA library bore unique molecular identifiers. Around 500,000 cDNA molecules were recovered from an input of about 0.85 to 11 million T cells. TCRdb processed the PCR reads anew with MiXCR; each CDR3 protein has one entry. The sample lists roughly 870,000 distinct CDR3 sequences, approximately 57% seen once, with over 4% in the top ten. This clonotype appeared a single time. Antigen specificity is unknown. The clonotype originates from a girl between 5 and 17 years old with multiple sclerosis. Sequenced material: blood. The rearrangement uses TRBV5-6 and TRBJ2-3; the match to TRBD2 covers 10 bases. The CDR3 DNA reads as TGTGCCAGCAGCCTCCCCACTAGCGGGGTTGGTACGCAGTATTTT. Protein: CASSLPTSGVGTQYF.